This TCR beta chain was recorded in a study of identical twins (dated by TCRdb to 2015 to 2016). Study-level background: The study deep-sequenced TCR alpha and beta repertoires from monozygotic twins, unrelated adults of various ages and cord blood to test whether fetal clonotypes persist. To rule out contamination, replicate twin experiments were performed at different times with different library preparation protocols.

In regard to this clonotype: The specificity of this receptor is unknown. No base quality values were provided; no much bigger clone lies one nucleotide off.

All donors were healthy Caucasians. The twin cohort consisted of three pairs of female monozygotic twins, all aged roughly 18 to 30 years. CD4+ and CD8+ T cell populations were isolated with positive isolation kits from Invitrogen. The method was 5' RACE. Sequencing took place on an Illumina HiSeq 2000. Template switching added a universal primer binding site, and the final cDNA carried a unique molecular identifier that allowed TCR cDNA molecules to be counted accurately. First-strand cDNA for TCR alpha and beta chains was synthesized from specific primers in the conserved constant-segment region. To control for contamination, every cDNA library was double barcoded, receiving both a SMART-Mk sample barcode and Illumina barcodes. TruSeq adapter sequences along with Illumina sample barcodes were introduced in two successive PCR steps. The Illumina HiSeq platform was used with custom primers to sequence TCR alpha and beta cDNA libraries. Concerning the study's data processing: Raw reads were processed with MiGEC to extract unique molecular identifiers, and MiXCR was used to determine CDR3 positions. For each individual, recombination models were inferred using an EM algorithm with the repgenHMM and IGoR tools. Shared clonotypes were analyzed with the tcR package in R, and sharing was normalized by the product of cloneset sizes. To study raw recombination free of thymic and clonal selection effects, out-of-frame nonproductive sequences were analyzed. TCRdb reprocessed the public reads (quality trimming at Q25 with fastp, clone calling with MiXCR) and kept in-frame beta chains. For every CDR3 protein sequence, its rows merge into one entry that carries the most common genes and DNA. Here the V and J calls rest on TCRdb's processing, not on the authors' analysis. The sample data list about 530,000 distinct CDR3 sequences, and 20% to 25% of these were observed just once. Together, the top ten hold 0.48% of the sample.

Looking up the germline V gene yields CDR1 SGHTA and CDR2 FQGNSA. The CDR3 numbers 16 residues from cysteine through phenylalanine. The entry retains the CDR3 DNA only, 48 bases that are in frame from base 1. V lost 5 bases and J lost 0 bases; the stretch between them is 14 bases long. On the study overall, not on this receptor specifically: Conclusions relied on cross-sectional statistical analysis, since the same donors could not be followed over many years. Abundant cord blood beta clonotypes had fewer insertions, young adult naive repertoires showed a similar but weaker trend, and memory repertoires showed no such trend. Excess twin sharing in beta out-of-frame sequences was weaker because fewer shared sequences lowered the signal-to-noise ratio. Invariant T cells such as MAIT and iNKT could partly confound zero-insertion analyses, though diverse VJ usage argued against this for most clonotypes. Out-of-frame TCR alpha sequences shared between twins showed an excess of low generation-probability sequences compared with coincidental sharing between unrelated individuals. In monozygotic twins, out-of-frame TCR alpha sharing was systematically underestimated by recombination models, although the models agreed with sharing between unrelated individuals.

The sample was also linked to a second study, of yellow fever vaccine responses in identical twins. The second paper further reports: The T cell response to vaccination in identical twins was reported by the authors to appear partly convergent and partly personalized. The study precisely tracked vaccine-responding T cell clones in identical twins.

Sequencing was carried out using CD4+ T cells sorted from blood. The rearrangement combines TRBV7-2 with TRBJ2-1; possibly the D gene is TRBD2, per 5 matching bases. The receptor was derived from a woman aged 18-30 years in good health. The DNA sequence reads TGTGCCAGCAGCCCCAGGAGCGGAGTCTCCTACAATGAGCAGTTCTTC. Translation gives CASSPRSGVSYNEQFF.